Sequencing of this T cell receptor (beta chain) was carried out in a study of early T cells in non-severe SARS-CoV-2 infection. Individual cDNA molecules received unique molecular identifiers during library preparation. Via MiXCR, TCRdb re-called the 5' RACE reads, giving one row per CDR3 protein. The sample lists tens of thousands of distinct CDR3 sequences, approximately 4.4% occurring once. The study's findings and limits: A preference for anti-spike CD8 responses marked VDJdb matching, which missed private and CD4 specificities.

Germline loops: CDR1 KGHSH, CDR2 LQKENI. With V trimmed by 3 bases and J by 4 bases, 6 bases remained unmatched. The CDR3 length is 17 residues. The table lists this clonotype with many counts. What it binds is not known. V is TRBV18 and J is TRBJ2-1; 13 bases match TRBD2. The clonotype comes from an adult who was a healthcare worker with PCR-confirmed SARS-CoV-2 infection or an uninfected control (not recorded which). The sequenced sample consisted of whole blood. The CDR3 region is CASSPETSGGLYNEQFF. The CDR3, as DNA: TGTGCCAGCTCACCGGAGACTAGCGGGGGGCTGTACAATGAGCAGTTCTTC.